The next 18 T cell receptor beta chains were all read from a single sample in a study of identical twins. TCRdb called the 5' RACE reads again in MiXCR, with one record for every CDR3 protein. The table includes about 890,000 distinct CDR3 sequences, around an eighth detected once. This same sample was also taken into another study, of yellow fever vaccine responses in identical twins.

Specimen: PBMCs. The receptors come from a woman aged 18-30 years in good health.

This clonotype was seen a few times. The chain couples TRBV2 to TRBJ1-5; tentative D call: TRBD1 (5 bases). Germline-derived CDR1 and CDR2 are SNHLY and FYNNEI. Trimming stripped 2 bases from V and 3 bases from J, with 8 bases between. The CDR3 extends over 14 amino acids. In DNA form, the CDR3 reads TGTGCCAGCAGTGAAAGGGACGTCAATCAGCCCCAGCATTTT. Translation: CASSERDVNQPQHF.

The chain recombines TRBV3-1 with TRBJ2-1; the D is unclear. V lost 4 bases and J lost 5, with 15 bases in between. The CDR3 covers 15 residues. Per the germline V gene, CDR1 is LGHDT and CDR2 is YNNKEL (reference sequence). DNA for the CDR3: TGTGCCAGCAGCCCCGACCAGAATCAAAACAATGAGCAGTTCTTC. This gives the protein CASSPDQNQNNEQFF.

The rearrangement links TRBV7-3 to TRBJ2-3; 8 nucleotides agree with TRBD2. V lost 0 bases to trimming and J lost 4 bases; unmatched junction nucleotides: 6. Germline V gene sequence: CDR1 SGHTA, CDR2 FQGTGA. The CDR3 extends over 16 amino acids. This CDR3 is CASSLTPGLAADTQYF. The CDR3 bases are TGTGCCAGCAGCTTAACCCCCGGACTAGCAGCAGATACGCAGTATTTT.

Only a few counts were recorded for this clonotype. CDR3 bases: TGCGCCAGCAGCCCGGGACTGCAGATCCACTACGAGCAGTACTTC. Its translation: CASSPGLQIHYEQYF. The chain recombines TRBV5-1 with TRBJ2-7, with TRBD2 as a possible D gene (6 bases). CDR3 length: 15 amino acids. The germline V gene encodes CDR1 SGHRS and CDR2 YFSETQ. V lost 4 bases and J lost 3, with 17 bases in between.

The chain is built from TRBV5-6 and TRBJ2-6; D tentatively reads TRBD1 or TRBD2 (5 bases each). The germline gives CDR1 SGHDT, CDR2 YYEEEE. The CDR3 sequence is 18 residues long. V was shortened by 0 bases and J by 1 base, with 14 bases between the two germline ends. For the CDR3, the DNA is TGTGCCAGCAGCTTGGGGCCAGGGAGTACTTCTGGGGCCAACGTCCTGACTTTC. The encoded protein is CASSLGPGSTSGANVLTF.

The table lists this clonotype with a few counts. This chain links TRBV12-3 or TRBV12-4 with TRBJ2-1, with TRBD1 as a possible D gene (5 bases). The CDR3 has 14 residues. Trimming removed 1 base at V and 5 bases at J, with 9 bases between. CDR3: CASSLEGPHNEQFF. CDR3 DNA sequence: TGTGCCAGCAGTTTAGAGGGGCCGCACAATGAGCAGTTCTTC.

This clonotype has a handful of counts. The chain is built from TRBV2 and TRBJ1-1; D uncertain. V dropped 8 bases and J dropped 4 bases, with 17 bases sitting between them. The CDR3 is 14 amino acids. Germline loops: CDR1 SNHLY, CDR2 FYNNEI. DNA for the CDR3: TGTGCCAGCGGCTTCCAAATGTCGGGCACTGAAGCTTTCTTT. Protein sequence: CASGFQMSGTEAFF.

This clonotype was seen repeatedly, ten times or more. The chain joins TRBV5-1 to TRBJ1-1; no clear D. There are 11 residues in the CDR3. The germline V gene encodes CDR1 SGHRS and CDR2 YFSETQ. V lost 4 bases and J lost 8, with 9 bases in between. The DNA of the CDR3 is TGCGCCAGCAGCCCCGGAAGGGAAGCTTTCTTT. Translating it yields CASSPGREAFF.

This clonotype appeared a few times. The gene calls are TRBV28 and TRBJ2-1; possible D gene TRBD1, 5 bases. V shed 10 bases and J shed 13 bases, with 14 bases lying between them. Germline values: CDR1 MDHEN, CDR2 SYDVKM. The CDR3 has 10 residues. CDR3 sequence reads: CATLGVIQFF. CDR3 bases: TGTGCCACCCTAGGGGTTATACAGTTCTTC.

This clonotype has ten or more counts. The chain carries TRBV12-3 or TRBV12-4 and TRBJ2-5, with D perhaps matching TRBD1 (7 bases). The CDR3 totals 14 residues. Trimming removed 6 bases from V and 5 bases from J, with 16 bases in between. CDR3 amino acids: CASREEGALETQYF. CDR3 sequence (DNA): TGTGCCAGCAGGGAGGAGGGGGCCCTCGAGACCCAGTACTTC.

The rearrangement uses TRBV5-1 and TRBJ2-3; 10 bases are shared with TRBD2. Germline lookup yields CDR1 SGHRS and CDR2 YFSETQ. Trimming removed 4 bases from V and 2 bases from J; junction bases left unmatched: 7. The CDR3 runs to 16 residues. The CDR3 DNA reads TGCGCCAGCAGCGGGCTAGCGGGGGCCTACACAGATACGCAGTATTTT. Protein sequence: CASSGLAGAYTDTQYF.

Only a few counts were recorded for this clonotype. The chain employs TRBV27 and TRBJ1-6; D call uncertain. The CDR3 contains 14 residues. Germline values: CDR1 MNHEY, CDR2 SMNVEV (reference sequence). Trimming pared 3 bases from V and 14 bases from J, leaving 17 bases between. This CDR3 is CASSFRQTFAALHF. CDR3 bases: TGTGCCAGCAGTTTCAGGCAGACCTTTGCGGCCCTCCACTTT.

This clonotype turned up a few times. The V and J genes are TRBV28 and TRBJ1-5; D ambiguous. Trimming cost V 3 bases and J 6 bases, with 3 bases left between them. In germline, CDR1 is MDHEN, CDR2 SYDVKM. CDR3 length equals 11 residues. The CDR3 protein is CASSFSQPQHF. The CDR3 nucleotides read TGTGCCAGCAGTTTCTCTCAGCCCCAGCATTTT.

This clonotype turned up a few times. The V gene is TRBV20-1, the J gene TRBJ2-6; D uncertain. Germline CDR1 reads DFQATT; CDR2 reads SNEGSKA (reference sequence). V shed 4 bases and J shed 1 base, with 5 bases lying between them. CDR3 length: 13 amino acids. The DNA of the CDR3 is TGCAGTGCTACGGTTTCTGGGGCCAACGTCCTGACTTTC. Translated: CSATVSGANVLTF.

The CDR3 sequence: CASSLVGTGASTDTQYF. The DNA for the CDR3 is TGTGCCAGCAGCTTGGTGGGGACAGGAGCTAGCACAGATACGCAGTATTTT. The V and J genes are TRBV5-8 and TRBJ2-3; 8 positions agree with TRBD1. Germline-derived CDR1 and CDR2 are SGHTS and YDEGEE. The CDR3 sequence is 17 residues long. After removal of 0 bases from V and 0 bases from J, the junction contained 6 bases not matched to a gene.

The genes are TRBV20-1 and TRBJ2-3; D might be TRBD2 (7 bases). The CDR3 is 14 residues long. Trimming removed 5 bases at V and 0 bases at J, with 12 bases between. CDR1 is DFQATT, CDR2 SNEGSKA, per germline (reference sequence). CDR3 DNA sequence: TGCAGTGCTCGGGGGGCTACTAGCACAGATACGCAGTATTTT. It translates to CSARGATSTDTQYF.

This clonotype was picked up a small number of times. This sequence joins TRBV11-2 and TRBJ2-1; 8 bases line up with TRBD2. CDR1 SGHAT and CDR2 FQNNGV come from the germline V gene. The V and J ends lost 6 bases and 0 bases, in that order; junction bases with no gene match: 19. This CDR3 comprises 20 residues. The CDR3 DNA reads TGTGCCAGCAGGGCCCGGGCTAGCGGGTACCTCAGCCCCTCCTACAATGAGCAGTTCTTC. Translated: CASRARASGYLSPSYNEQFF.

This clonotype turned up a few times. The chain carries TRBV7-9 and TRBJ1-1; D call uncertain. The CDR3 covers 14 residues. From germline, CDR1 is SEHNR and CDR2 FQNEAQ (reference sequence). V was clipped by 5 bases and J by 4 bases, with 14 bases between them. Here the CDR3 reads CASSPGRQVTEAFF. CDR3 in DNA: TGTGCCAGCAGCCCGGGCCGTCAAGTCACTGAAGCTTTCTTT.